The 2 T cell receptor beta chains below come from one sample, sequenced in a study of beta chain features in type 1 diabetes. Expressed TCRB transcripts got sequenced, as all isolated RNA was reverse transcribed. Only in-frame clones appear in the TCRdb table, and some are missing; sequencing was by immunoSEQ multiplex PCR. The repertoire holds some 270,000 clones, with around 7.8% as singletons. The sample consisted of central memory CD4+ T cells from blood. The receptor source for this set is a woman under 30 in good health.

There are many counts of this clone. The chain combines TRBV2 with TRBJ2-1; the match to TRBD1 covers 7 bases. The CDR3 runs to 12 residues. Trimming removed 10 bases from V and 6 bases from J; junction bases left unmatched: 6. Germline-derived CDR1 and CDR2 are SNHLY and FYNNEI. CDR3 sequence: CATPGQFNEQFF. The CDR3 nucleotides read TGTGCCACCCCGGGACAGTTCAATGAGCAGTTCTTC.

This clone has just a few counts. The genes are TRBV11-2 and TRBJ2-1; D is uncertain. This CDR3 has 12 residues. Germline CDR1 is SGHAT and CDR2 is FQNNGV. Trimming removed 1 base at V and 8 bases at J, with 6 bases between. CDR3 sequence: CASSLGVDEQFF. DNA of the CDR3: TGTGCCAGCAGCTTAGGTGTAGATGAGCAGTTCTTC. The whole variable domain, filled in from reference TRBV11-2 and TRBJ2-1, reads EAGVAQSPRYKIIEKRQSVAFWCNPISGHATLYWYQQILGQGPKLLIQFQNNGVVDDSQLPKDRFSAERLKGVDSTLKIQPAKLEDSAVYLCASSLGVDEQFFGPGTRLTVL.